The entry below gives a single T cell receptor beta chain sequence along with its context. Its antigen is not identified. The protocol was immunoSEQ multiplex PCR, while the TCRdb copy is restricted to in-frame clones and leaves out a portion. This table holds under 200,000 clones, about 91% found once. In germline, CDR1 is SNHLY, CDR2 FYNNEI. The CDR3 totals 13 residues. The V end lost 6 bases, the J end lost 5 bases, and 11 bases lay between the germline ends. The data were obtained in a study of T cell responses to AZD1222 COVID-19 vaccine. Study-wide findings and caveats: In a largely white British group with more females than males, clonal diversity was possibly underestimated.

The sequencing here drew on peripheral blood, taken 28 days after the second AZD1222 dose. This chain joins TRBV2 and TRBJ2-1; D possibly uses TRBD1 or TRBD2 (5 bases each). This TCR was sampled from an adult who received the AZD1222 COVID-19 vaccine. The CDR3 sequence: CASRAGTNNEQFF. The DNA of the CDR3 is TGTGCCAGCAGGGCCGGGACCAACAATGAGCAGTTCTTC.